This passage covers 2 T cell receptor beta chains from one sample sequenced in a study of shared clonotypes between healthy human individuals. The data were produced by immunoSEQ multiplex PCR, yet TCRdb's version contains in-frame clones alone and is incomplete. The data hold over a million clones, with around 97% observed a single time. The sequencing sample was made of naive CD4+ T cells sorted from blood. Subset given: CD45RA+ positively selected. These receptors came from a man aged 25-40 years in good health.

The chain recombines TRBV5-5 with TRBJ2-7, with 8 bases lining up with TRBD2. CDR3 size: 18 residues. Germline CDR1 SGHKS, CDR2 YYEKEE (reference sequence). Trimming at V came to 4 bases and at J to 0 bases, leaving 15 bases not matched to a gene. The CDR3 region is CASSNRAIAGKSSYEQYF. For the CDR3, the DNA is TGTGCCAGCAGCAACCGAGCCATAGCGGGAAAGAGCTCCTACGAGCAGTACTTC.

The table lists this clone with a count of one. V and J are TRBV28 and TRBJ1-1, with D maybe TRBD1 (6 bases). Trimming left V 1 base short and J 11 bases short, with 17 bases between. Germline V gives CDR1 MDHEN, CDR2 SYDVKM. CDR3 length equals 14 residues. CDR3 region: CASSLSGGGWRAFF. The CDR3 nucleotides are TGTGCCAGCAGTTTATCGGGTGGGGGCTGGCGGGCTTTCTTT.